The present TCR beta chain was sequenced within a study of T-cell reconstitution after alpha-beta-depleted transplantation in children. Study-level points and caveats: From newly produced T cells came most of the T-cell counts and diversity one year after transplant. There were some patients whose high TCRbeta diversity at day 60 came from surviving recipient T cells and thymic progenitors. The origin of alpha-beta T cells about two months after transplant was reportedly several hundred expanded graft clones.

During its preparation, the TCRbeta library received unique molecular identifiers. Via MiXCR, TCRdb re-called the PCR reads, giving one row per CDR3 protein. The table has 200,000 or so distinct CDR3 sequences, roughly 7% seen once; the top ten hold approximately 5.7%. Looked up from germline, CDR1 is SGHVS and CDR2 is FQNEAQ. The CDR3 length is 14 residues. The V end lost 3 bases, the J end lost 3 bases, and 12 bases lay between the germline ends. This clonotype showed up many times. The target antigen is unknown. The sample here was PBMCs, taken before TCRalphabeta/CD19-depleted stem cell transplant. This sequence originates from a boy aged 2 to 9 with acute lymphoblastic leukemia, due to receive a stem cell transplant. This chain joins TRBV7-8 and TRBJ2-7; D might be TRBD1 (6 bases). The CDR3 protein is CASSLPGDIYEQYF. The CDR3, as DNA: TGTGCCAGCAGCTTGCCAGGGGACATCTACGAGCAGTACTTC. Using reference TRBV7-8 and TRBJ2-7 for the parts outside the CDR3, the full variable domain is GAGVSQSPRYKVAKRGQDVALRCDPISGHVSLFWYQQALGQGPEFLTYFQNEAQLDKSGLPSDRFFAERPEGSVSTLKIQRTQQEDSAVYLCASSLPGDIYEQYFGPGTRLTVT.